This is a list of T cell receptor beta chains from one sample in a study of beta chain features in type 1 diabetes. Profiled with immunoSEQ multiplex PCR; TCRdb holds only in-frame clones, not every one. The sample comprises around 300,000 clones, 15% of which are singletons, and 0.015% rests with the top ten. The sample consisted of naive CD4+ T cells from blood. These receptor sequences come from a man aged 18 to 29 with type 1 diabetes. The CDR3 runs from the conserved cysteine through the conserved F or W. Fields, in order: D gene, J gene, clone size, V gene, CDR3 protein, CDR3 DNA. D genes are given only for firm matches. Not all rows give a size; the values are once, few, many and, for expanded clones, a class.

TRBD1 | TRBJ1-2 | NA | TRBV14 | CASSQLGRGLNYGYTF | TGTGCCAGCAGCCAATTGGGAAGGGGGCTGAACTATGGCTACACCTTC
TRBD1 | TRBJ2-1 | NA | TRBV28 | CASSYRGEQFF | TGTGCCAGCAGTTACAGGGGTGAGCAGTTCTTC
NA | TRBJ2-7 | few | TRBV18 | CASSPGLNTPYEQYF | TGTGCCAGCTCACCAGGGCTCAACACCCCATACGAGCAGTACTTC
TRBD2 | TRBJ2-1 | NA | TRBV15 | CATRGVGIAGSSYNEQFF | TGTGCCACCAGGGGGGTCGGGATAGCGGGAAGCTCCTACAATGAGCAGTTCTTC
NA | TRBJ1-5 | few | TRBV10-3 | CAISARNNQPQHF | TGTGCCATCAGTGCCAGGAACAATCAGCCCCAGCATTTT
NA | TRBJ1-1 | few | TRBV5-1 | CASSSNRGKVGTEAFF | TGCGCCAGCAGCTCGAACCGGGGGAAAGTGGGCACTGAAGCTTTCTTT
NA | TRBJ1-1 | NA | TRBV7-9 | CASSPRNTEAFF | TGTGCCAGCAGCCCGAGAAACACTGAAGCTTTCTTT
NA | TRBJ2-4 | NA | TRBV29-1 | CSVEPDYGNIQYF | TGCAGCGTTGAACCCGATTACGGAAACATTCAGTACTTC
NA | TRBJ2-4 | few | TRBV7-2 | CASSAFLGAKNIQYF | TGTGCCAGCAGCGCCTTCCTCGGGGCCAAAAACATTCAGTACTTC
TRBD1 | TRBJ2-5 | NA | TRBV6-6 | CASTRGQGSKETQYF | TGTGCCAGCACCAGAGGACAGGGCAGTAAAGAGACCCAGTACTTC
NA | TRBJ2-6 | few | TRBV11-3 | CASSSHGGLTF | TGTGCCAGCAGCTCCCACGGAGGCCTGACTTTC
TRBD2 | TRBJ2-7 | few | TRBV10-3 | CAISDLNREGNEQYF | TGTGCCATCAGTGACCTAAATCGGGAGGGGAACGAGCAGTACTTC
NA | TRBJ1-4 | NA | TRBV10-3 | CAIRGDAGGEKLFF | TGTGCCATACGGGGGGATGCCGGTGGTGAAAAACTGTTTTTT
TRBD1 | TRBJ2-1 | few | TRBV4-3 | CASSQATGQRYNEQFF | TGCGCCAGCAGCCAAGCGACGGGACAGAGATACAATGAGCAGTTCTTC
TRBD2 | TRBJ2-1 | NA | TRBV2 | CASSEGGLAGGSYNEQFF | TGTGCCAGCAGTGAGGGTGGACTAGCGGGAGGTTCCTACAATGAGCAGTTCTTC
TRBD1 | TRBJ1-1 | few | TRBV4-2 | CASSQGESQNTEAFF | TGTGCCAGCAGTCAGGGGGAAAGCCAGAACACTGAAGCTTTCTTT
TRBD2 | TRBJ2-1 | few | TRBV5-1 | CASSLASGGGSVNEQFF | TGCGCCAGCAGCTTGGCATCCGGCGGGGGATCGGTCAATGAGCAGTTCTTC
TRBD2 | TRBJ2-1 | NA | TRBV9 | CASSVGSLAGNYNEQFF | TGTGCCAGCAGCGTAGGATCCCTAGCGGGGAATTACAATGAGCAGTTCTTC
NA | TRBJ2-7 | NA | TRBV5-4 | CASSWEREQYF | TGTGCCAGCAGCTGGGAGCGCGAGCAGTACTTC
TRBD1 | TRBJ2-1 | NA | TRBV6-5 | CASSLGQGKYNEQFF | TGTGCCAGCAGCCTCGGACAGGGAAAATACAATGAGCAGTTCTTC
NA | TRBJ1-6 | few | TRBV19 | CASSITSGAGGNSPLHF | TGTGCCAGTAGTATTACGAGCGGGGCTGGAGGGAATTCACCCCTCCACTTT
NA | TRBJ2-7 | NA | TRBV10-3 | CAISGAAQSSYEQYF | TGTGCCATCAGTGGGGCCGCCCAGAGCTCCTACGAGCAGTACTTC
NA | TRBJ1-5 | NA | TRBV1 | CDIGGDSNQPQHF | TGCGATATAGGCGGAGATAGCAATCAGCCCCAGCATTTT
TRBD2 | TRBJ2-7 | few | TRBV7-9 | CASSFLTGGPSEQYF | TGTGCCAGCAGCTTTCTGACGGGGGGGCCTTCCGAGCAGTACTTC
TRBD1 | TRBJ2-3 | NA | TRBV30 | CAWGQGFTDTQYF | TGTGCTTGGGGACAGGGGTTTACAGATACGCAGTATTTT
NA | TRBJ1-2 | NA | TRBV7-2 | CASSRDSYYGYTF | TGTGCCAGCAGCCGAGACAGCTACTATGGCTACACCTTC
NA | TRBJ2-1 | NA | TRBV2 | CASSAQGGGYNEQFF | TGTGCCAGCAGTGCACAGGGAGGGGGGTACAATGAGCAGTTCTTC
NA | TRBJ2-1 | NA | TRBV28 | CASSLALYNEQFF | TGTGCCAGCAGTTTGGCACTATACAATGAGCAGTTCTTC
TRBD2 | TRBJ2-2 | NA | TRBV18 | CASSRKAGGNTGELFF | TGTGCCAGCTCACGTAAGGCGGGAGGCAACACCGGGGAGCTGTTTTTT
TRBD1 | TRBJ2-1 | few | TRBV5-1 | CASKGGQGLDEQFF | TGCGCCAGCAAAGGGGGACAGGGACTCGATGAGCAGTTCTTC
NA | TRBJ2-1 | NA | TRBV4-3 | CASSTFGRGPVNEQFF | TGCGCCAGCAGCACCTTTGGGCGGGGGCCGGTGAATGAGCAGTTCTTC
TRBD2 | TRBJ2-7 | few | TRBV7-2 | CASSPRTSSLEQYF | TGTGCCAGCAGCCCGAGGACTAGTTCCCTCGAGCAGTACTTC
NA | TRBJ1-2 | NA | TRBV5-1 | CASRVEGGYTF | TGCGCCAGCAGAGTCGAGGGCGGCTACACCTTC
TRBD2 | TRBJ2-1 | NA | TRBV11-2 | CASSSGGLSYNEQFF | TGTGCCAGCAGCTCGGGGGGGCTCTCCTACAATGAGCAGTTCTTC
TRBD2 | TRBJ2-1 | NA | TRBV5-1 | CASSPGSGSGSPYNEQFF | TGCGCCAGCAGCCCCGGGAGCGGTAGCGGGAGTCCCTACAATGAGCAGTTCTTC
TRBD1 | TRBJ1-5 | few | TRBV7-2 | CASSYAGGLDQPQHF | TGTGCCAGCAGCTATGCAGGGGGCCTGGATCAGCCCCAGCATTTT
NA | TRBJ2-7 | NA | TRBV7-9 | CASSLLAGAGAYEQYF | TGTGCCAGCAGCTTACTCGCCGGAGCTGGAGCATACGAGCAGTACTTC
NA | TRBJ2-1 | NA | TRBV5-4 | CASSLAGEDEQFF | TGTGCCAGCAGCTTGGCGGGGGAGGATGAGCAGTTCTTC
TRBD2 | TRBJ2-7 | few | TRBV27 | CASSLGGGYEQYF | TGTGCCAGCAGTTTGGGGGGGGGCTACGAGCAGTACTTC
TRBD2 | TRBJ2-3 | NA | TRBV4-3 | CASSQVFSGGGPDTQYF | TGCGCCAGCAGCCAAGTTTTCAGCGGGGGCGGACCAGATACGCAGTATTTT
TRBD1 | TRBJ1-5 | NA | TRBV28 | CASIDRVDQPQHF | TGTGCCAGCATCGACAGGGTGGACCAGCCCCAGCATTTT
TRBD1 | TRBJ2-3 | few | TRBV28 | CASSPSRGRGTDTQYF | TGTGCCAGCAGTCCTAGCAGGGGGCGAGGCACAGATACGCAGTATTTT
NA | TRBJ1-1 | few | TRBV5-1 | CASRLDTEAFF | TGCGCCAGCAGACTTGACACTGAAGCTTTCTTT
NA | TRBJ2-6 | NA | TRBV11-2 | CASSSLSRDISGANVLTF | TGTGCCAGCAGCTCCCTATCGCGAGACATCTCTGGGGCCAACGTCCTGACTTTC
TRBD1 | TRBJ2-1 | few | TRBV2 | CASSVQGGPNEQFF | TGTGCCAGCAGTGTACAGGGGGGCCCCAATGAGCAGTTCTTC
NA | TRBJ2-3 | NA | TRBV7-2 | CASSQNSGVSTDTQYF | TGTGCCAGCAGCCAGAATAGCGGCGTAAGCACAGATACGCAGTATTTT
NA | TRBJ1-2 | NA | TRBV12-5 | CASGLQGSFYGYTF | TGTGCTAGTGGTTTGCAGGGTTCTTTCTATGGCTACACCTTC
NA | TRBJ1-2 | NA | TRBV10-3 | CAISETGNYGYTF | TGTGCCATCAGCGAGACAGGAAACTATGGCTACACCTTC